A single T cell receptor (beta chain) is shown here with its context. This clonotype appeared many times. This clone's antigen is unknown. No base-level quality is on record; no much larger clone is a single base apart. This entry is derived from a study of T-cell reconstitution after alpha-beta-depleted transplantation in children (dated by TCRdb to the mid-2010s). Regarding the study in general: Using TCR repertoire profiling, the study followed T-cell immune reconstitution in a quantitative way in children after TCRalphabeta/CD19-depleted allogeneic hematopoietic cell transplantation.

The library was obtained by PCR. The run used an Illumina HiSeq 2500. Molecular barcoding was employed in the preparation of TCR libraries, with unique molecular identifiers being used to normalize TCRbeta repertoire quantification. TCRdb passed the public sequencing reads through fastp at Q25 and MiXCR, retaining productive beta sequences. Rows matching on CDR3 protein sequence are summarized as one entry with the most common DNA and genes. In this sample the table shows approximately 89,000 distinct CDR3 sequences, 15% to 18% of which occur a single time. The top ten clonotypes cover about 19% of the sample. The sample's treatment or condition, from its label and the paper: allogeneic hematopoietic cell transplantation with graft depleted of TCRalphabeta T cells and CD19 B cells. TCRalphabeta/CD19-depleted allogeneic hematopoietic cell grafts were given to the transplant recipients, all of whom were children.

Results and caveats for the whole study, not just this receptor: In some patients, the high TCRbeta diversity seen at day 60 was put down to recipient T cells and intrathymic progenitors that had survived conditioning. Hyperexpanded clone frequencies declined over subsequent months; after one year, T-cell counts and TCRbeta diversity were mostly attributed to newly produced T cells. The apparently early recovery of alphabetaT-cell counts about two months after transplant reportedly depended on only several hundred rapidly expanded clones that came from non-depleted graft cells.

The V and J ends are trimmed by 0 bases and 7 bases, leaving 11 bases between them. As encoded in the germline V gene, CDR1 is SGHRS while CDR2 is YFSETQ. Spanning cysteine to phenylalanine, the CDR3 consists of 13 amino acids. The read is trimmed to its CDR3 DNA, 39 bases read in frame from base 1. This chain is built from TRBV5-1 and TRBJ2-7; the D gene is not confidently resolved. This receptor was obtained from a male patient between 2 and 10 years old who had a stem cell transplant for acute lymphoblastic leukemia, so the T cells may come from the graft donor. Here the sequenced sample was PBMCs, mostly from graft donor cells, taken 180 days after TCRalphabeta/CD19-depleted stem cell transplant. The DNA is TGCGCCAGCAGCTTGGACTTGTCCGGGGAGCAGTACTTC. This codes for CASSLDLSGEQYF.